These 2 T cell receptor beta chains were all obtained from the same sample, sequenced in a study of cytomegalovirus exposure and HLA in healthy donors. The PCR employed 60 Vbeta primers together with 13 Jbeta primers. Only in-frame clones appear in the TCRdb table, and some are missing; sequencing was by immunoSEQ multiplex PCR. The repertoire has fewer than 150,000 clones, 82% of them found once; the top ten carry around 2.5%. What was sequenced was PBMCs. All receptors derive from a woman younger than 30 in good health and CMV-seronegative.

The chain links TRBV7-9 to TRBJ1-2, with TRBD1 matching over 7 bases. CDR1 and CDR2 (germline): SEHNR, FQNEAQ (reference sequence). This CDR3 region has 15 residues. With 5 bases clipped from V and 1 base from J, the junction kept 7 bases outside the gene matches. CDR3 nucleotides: TGTGCCAGCAGCGCCGGGACAGTATTTAACTATGGCTACACCTTC. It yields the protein CASSAGTVFNYGYTF. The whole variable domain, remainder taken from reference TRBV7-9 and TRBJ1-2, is DTGVSQNPRHKITKRGQNVTFRCDPISEHNRLYWYRQTLGQGPEFLTYFQNEAQLEKSRLLSDRFSAERPKGSFSTLEIQRTEQGDSAMYLCASSAGTVFNYGYTFGSGTRLTVV.

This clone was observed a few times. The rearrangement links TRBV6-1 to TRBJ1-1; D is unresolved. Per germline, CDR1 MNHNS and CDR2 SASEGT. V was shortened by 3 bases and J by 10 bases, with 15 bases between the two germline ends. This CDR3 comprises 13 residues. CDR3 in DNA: TGTGCCAGCAGTGAGCGGAACGGACTCGTAGCTTTCTTT. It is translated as CASSERNGLVAFF.